What follows describes a single TCR beta chain. This sample was taken from a study of cytomegalovirus exposure and HLA in healthy donors. Trimming shortened V by 1 base and J by 4 bases, and 16 bases separated the two germline ends. This CDR3 region has 16 residues. Looked up from germline, CDR1 is SGHAT and CDR2 is FQNNGV. The study ran its PCR with 60 Vbeta and 13 Jbeta primers. Method: immunoSEQ multiplex PCR; TCRdb's copy keeps in-frame clones and lacks some. The data show some 100,000 clones, roughly 80% seen once. The sequencing sample was made of PBMCs. This TCR was sampled from a man between 45 and 60 years old in good health and CMV-seropositive. This chain uses TRBV11-2 with TRBJ2-5; D might be TRBD1 (6 bases). The CDR3 DNA reads as TGTGCCAGCAGCTTAGGTGACAGGCTCTCAGTAGAGACCCAGTACTTC. Amino acid sequence: CASSLGDRLSVETQYF.